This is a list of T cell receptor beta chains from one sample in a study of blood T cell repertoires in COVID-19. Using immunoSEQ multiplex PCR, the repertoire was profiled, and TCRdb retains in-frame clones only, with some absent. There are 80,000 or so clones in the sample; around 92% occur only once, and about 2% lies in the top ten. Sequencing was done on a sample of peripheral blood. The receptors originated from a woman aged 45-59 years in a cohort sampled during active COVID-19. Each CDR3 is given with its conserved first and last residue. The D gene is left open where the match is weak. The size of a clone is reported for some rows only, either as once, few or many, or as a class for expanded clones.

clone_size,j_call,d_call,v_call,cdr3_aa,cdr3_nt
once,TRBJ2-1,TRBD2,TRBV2,CASSAEREGNEQFF,TGTGCCAGCAGTGCTGAGCGGGAGGGTAATGAGCAGTTCTTC
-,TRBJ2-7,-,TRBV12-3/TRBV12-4,CASSSPTSYEQYF,TGTGCCAGCAGCTCTCCAACTAGCTACGAGCAGTACTTC
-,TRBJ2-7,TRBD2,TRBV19,CASSIGGRGEQYF,TGTGCCAGTAGTATCGGCGGGAGAGGAGAGCAGTACTTC
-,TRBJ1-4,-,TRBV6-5,CASSYSGSFNEKLFF,TGTGCCAGCAGTTACTCCGGGTCCTTTAATGAAAAACTGTTTTTT
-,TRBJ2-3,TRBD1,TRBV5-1,CASSFSGQGNTDTQYF,TGCGCCAGCAGCTTCTCCGGACAGGGTAACACAGATACGCAGTATTTT
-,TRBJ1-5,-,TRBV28,CASRTGGNQPQHF,TGTGCCAGCAGGACCGGGGGCAATCAGCCCCAGCATTTT
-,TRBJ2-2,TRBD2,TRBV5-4,CASNRAGGTGELFF,TGTGCCAGCAATAGGGCGGGGGGCACCGGGGAGCTGTTTTTT
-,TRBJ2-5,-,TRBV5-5,CASRFGTRQETQYF,TGTGCCAGCAGATTCGGGACAAGGCAAGAGACCCAGTACTTC
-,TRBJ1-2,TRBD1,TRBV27,CASSSKRQGAYGYTF,TGTGCCAGCAGTTCAAAAAGACAGGGGGCCTATGGCTACACCTTC
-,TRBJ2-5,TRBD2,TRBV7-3,CASSLTSSGGGGPYTQETQYF,TGTGCCAGCAGCTTAACGTCGTCTGGCGGCGGGGGGCCCTACACTCAAGAGACCCAGTACTTC
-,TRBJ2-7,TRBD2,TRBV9,CASSPEGGGYEQYF,TGTGCCAGCAGCCCAGAGGGCGGGGGGTACGAGCAGTACTTC
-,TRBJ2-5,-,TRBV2,CASSGPGETQYF,TGTGCCAGCAGTGGTCCCGGAGAGACCCAGTACTTC
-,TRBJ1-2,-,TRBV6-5,CASSYSYLQEGGYTF,TGTGCCAGCAGTTACTCGTACTTGCAGGAAGGAGGCTACACCTTC
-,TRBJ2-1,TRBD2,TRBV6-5,CASQRGGIYNEQFF,TGTGCCAGCCAGCGGGGGGGCATATACAATGAGCAGTTCTTC
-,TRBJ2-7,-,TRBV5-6,CASSLGTPYEQYF,TGTGCCAGCAGCTTGGGGACACCCTACGAGCAGTACTTC
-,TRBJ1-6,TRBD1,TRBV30,CAWRDFGDRDGNFLHF,TGTGCCTGGAGAGATTTTGGGGACAGGGACGGAAATTTCCTCCACTTT
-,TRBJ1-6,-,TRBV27,CASSLKAASNSPLHF,TGTGCCAGCAGTTTAAAGGCAGCTAGCAATTCACCCCTCCACTTT
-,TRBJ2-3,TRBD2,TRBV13,CASSSSGGPTDTQYF,TGTGCCAGCAGCTCTAGCGGGGGTCCCACAGATACGCAGTATTTT
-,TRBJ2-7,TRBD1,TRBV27,CASSVTGVSYEQYF,TGTGCCAGCAGCGTTACAGGGGTCAGCTACGAGCAGTACTTC
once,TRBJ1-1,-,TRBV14,CASSYGGVNTEAFF,TGTGCCAGCAGTTATGGGGGGGTGAACACTGAAGCTTTCTTT
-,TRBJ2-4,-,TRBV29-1,CSALMGAENIQYF,TGCAGCGCTCTCATGGGGGCTGAAAACATTCAGTACTTC
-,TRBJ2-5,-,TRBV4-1,CASRVGETQYF,TGCGCCAGCAGGGTGGGCGAGACCCAGTACTTC
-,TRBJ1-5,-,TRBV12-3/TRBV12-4,CASTQGFDQPQHF,TGTGCCAGCACCCAGGGATTTGACCAGCCCCAGCATTTT
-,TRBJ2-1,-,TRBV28,CASSPSLRRSSYNEQFF,TGTGCCAGCAGTCCCTCACTCAGGCGAAGTTCCTACAATGAGCAGTTCTTC
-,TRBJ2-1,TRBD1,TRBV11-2,CASSSRGYFSYNEQFF,TGTGCCAGCAGCTCCAGGGGGTATTTTTCCTACAATGAGCAGTTCTTC
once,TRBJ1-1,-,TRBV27,CASSLSATANTEAFF,TGTGCCAGCAGCCTTTCTGCGACAGCGAACACTGAAGCTTTCTTT
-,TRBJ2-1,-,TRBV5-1,CASSSRINEQFF,TGCGCCAGCAGCTCGAGAATCAATGAGCAGTTCTTC
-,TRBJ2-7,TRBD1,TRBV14,CASSVGPGTGGSKQYF,TGTGCCAGCAGCGTGGGGCCCGGGACAGGGGGCTCCAAGCAGTACTTC
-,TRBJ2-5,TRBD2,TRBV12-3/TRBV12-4,CASRTSGTETQYF,TGTGCCAGCAGGACTAGCGGGACAGAGACCCAGTACTTC
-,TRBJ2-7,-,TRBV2,CAVAGNYEQYF,TGTGCCGTTGCAGGTAACTACGAGCAGTACTTC
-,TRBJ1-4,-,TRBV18,CASSPTGDATNEKLFF,TGTGCCAGCTCACCGACGGGAGATGCAACTAATGAAAAACTGTTTTTT
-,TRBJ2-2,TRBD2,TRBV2,CASSEAGGRDTGELFF,TGTGCCAGCAGTGAAGCGGGCGGGAGGGACACCGGGGAGCTGTTTTTT
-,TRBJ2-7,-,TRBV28,CASRPPPPSSYEQYF,TGTGCCAGCAGGCCCCCCCCGCCTAGCTCCTACGAGCAGTACTTC
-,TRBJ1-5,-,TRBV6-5,CASRGGWEVQPQHF,TGTGCCAGCAGGGGGGGTTGGGAGGTTCAGCCCCAGCATTTT
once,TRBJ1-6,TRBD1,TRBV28,CASSSPGQGYSPLHF,TGTGCCAGCAGTAGCCCTGGACAGGGGTATTCACCCCTCCACTTT
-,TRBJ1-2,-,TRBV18,CASSPGATYYGYTF,TGTGCCAGCTCACCTGGAGCGACTTACTATGGCTACACCTTC
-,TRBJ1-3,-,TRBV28,CASSSTPSSGNTIYF,TGTGCCAGCAGTTCAACCCCCAGCTCTGGAAACACCATATATTTT
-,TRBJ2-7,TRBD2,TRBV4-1,CASSHALSGDYYEQYF,TGCGCCAGCAGCCATGCCCTTAGCGGGGACTACTACGAGCAGTACTTC
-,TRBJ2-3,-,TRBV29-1,CSVDVAYTDTQYF,TGCAGCGTTGACGTAGCATACACAGATACGCAGTATTTT
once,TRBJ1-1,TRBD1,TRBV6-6,CASRGDRANTEAFF,TGTGCCAGCAGGGGGGACAGGGCAAACACTGAAGCTTTCTTT
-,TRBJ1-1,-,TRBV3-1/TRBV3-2,CASSPQFETEAFF,TGTGCCAGCAGCCCCCAATTTGAGACTGAAGCTTTCTTT
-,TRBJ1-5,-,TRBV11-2,CASSSDTDQPQHF,TGTGCCAGCAGCTCTGATACTGATCAGCCCCAGCATTTT
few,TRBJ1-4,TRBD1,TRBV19,CASRGQGNEKLFF,TGTGCCAGCCGGGGACAGGGTAATGAAAAACTGTTTTTT
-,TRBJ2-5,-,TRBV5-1,CASSPLLGAQETQYF,TGCGCCAGCAGCCCACTCCTGGGGGCACAAGAGACCCAGTACTTC
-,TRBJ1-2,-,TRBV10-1,CASSESSLGGYTF,TGCGCCAGCAGTGAGTCGAGTCTAGGTGGCTACACCTTC
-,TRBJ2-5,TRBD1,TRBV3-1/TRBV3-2,CASSQDGDRRQETQYF,TGTGCCAGCAGCCAAGACGGGGACAGACGACAAGAGACCCAGTACTTC
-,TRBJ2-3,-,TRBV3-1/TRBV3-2,CASSQGVIPADTQYF,TGTGCCAGCAGCCAAGGTGTAATTCCGGCAGATACGCAGTATTTT
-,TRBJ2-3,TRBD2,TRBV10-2,CASSGSSSGGGTDTQYF,TGCGCCAGCAGTGGATCATCTAGCGGGGGGGGAACAGATACGCAGTATTTT
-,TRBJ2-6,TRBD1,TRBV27,CASSLFAPAGGSGANVLTF,TGTGCCAGCAGTTTATTCGCCCCCGCAGGGGGCTCTGGGGCCAACGTCCTGACTTTC
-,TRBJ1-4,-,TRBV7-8,CASSPRSNEKLFF,TGTGCCAGCAGCCCTCGGTCTAATGAAAAACTGTTTTTT
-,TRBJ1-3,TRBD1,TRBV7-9,CASSRTGAAGNTIYF,TGTGCCAGCAGCCGGACAGGGGCTGCTGGAAACACCATATATTTT